These 28 T cell receptor beta chains share one sample of origin, sequenced in a study of blood T cell repertoires in COVID-19. The table came from immunoSEQ multiplex PCR; TCRdb's copy has only in-frame clones and leaves some out. The sample holds over 250,000 clones, roughly nine tenths seen once. Sequences were obtained from peripheral blood. The source is a woman younger than 45 with COVID-19, enrolled during active disease.

The chain employs TRBV10-3 and TRBJ1-5, with D perhaps matching TRBD1 (5 bases). Trimming stripped 8 bases from V and 0 bases from J, with 14 bases between. The CDR3 covers 15 residues. CDR1 ENHRY and CDR2 SYGVKD come from the germline V gene. As DNA, the CDR3 is TGTGCCATCGCGTTCCCCAGGGTTAGCAATCAGCCCCAGCATTTT. Translation gives CAIAFPRVSNQPQHF.

The J gene is TRBJ1-3, the V gene TRBV7-8; D is undetermined. Germline assignment: CDR1 SGHVS and CDR2 FQNEAQ. The CDR3 spans 14 residues. Trimming removed 1 base at V and 4 bases at J, with 8 bases between. The CDR3 region is CASSLGPAGNTIYF. The CDR3 DNA reads as TGTGCCAGCAGCTTAGGGCCAGCGGGAAACACCATATATTTT.

CDR3 in amino acids: CASSYAGLDTEAFF. CDR3 coding DNA: TGTGCCAGCAGTTACGCGGGTTTAGACACTGAAGCTTTCTTT. The chain combines TRBV6-6 with TRBJ1-1; D is uncertain. The CDR3 consists of 14 residues. The germline V gene encodes CDR1 MNHNY and CDR2 SVGAGI (reference sequence). Trimming cost V 2 bases and J 3 bases, with 10 bases left between them.

The chain links TRBV30 to TRBJ1-2, with D possibly being TRBD1 (5 bases). V was clipped by 4 bases and J by 4 bases, with 16 bases between them. The germline V gene has CDR1 GTSNPN and CDR2 SVGIG (reference sequence). CDR3 length: 14 residues. CDR3 DNA: TGTGCCTGGATACATGATCGGGGGAGCTATGGCTACACCTTC. Translated: CAWIHDRGSYGYTF.

The sample holds one count of this clone. This chain joins TRBV30 and TRBJ2-1; tentatively, D is TRBD1 (7 bases). Trimming shortened V by 3 bases and J by 14 bases, and 14 bases separated the two germline ends. Germline CDR1 reads GTSNPN; CDR2 reads SVGIG (reference sequence). This CDR3 spans 11 amino acids. The CDR3 coding sequence is TGTGCCTGGAGCGCAGGGGGGCGGAAGTTCTTC. It is translated as CAWSAGGRKFF.

V usage is TRBV29-1 and J usage is TRBJ2-1; possible D gene TRBD2, 6 bases. The V end was cut by 0 bases, the J end by 2 bases, with 14 bases between. Germline loops: CDR1 SQVTM, CDR2 ANQGSEA. The CDR3 is made up of 16 amino acids. The CDR3 loop is CSVEDLLRGTYNEQFF. The CDR3 nucleotides read TGCAGCGTTGAAGATCTCCTGCGGGGTACCTACAATGAGCAGTTCTTC.

Only one count was recorded for this clone. CDR3 residues: CAWSVLRDYGYTF. CDR3 nucleotide sequence: TGTGCCTGGAGTGTACTTCGGGACTATGGCTACACCTTC. This sequence joins TRBV30 and TRBJ1-2, with D uncertain. Germline V gene data show CDR1 as GTSNPN and CDR2 as SVGIG (reference sequence). Deletions cut 0 bases from V and 3 bases from J, with 8 bases between. This CDR3 contains 13 residues.

V is TRBV29-1 and J is TRBJ2-5; 7 bases fit TRBD2. The CDR3 is 11 amino acids. Germline CDR1 SQVTM, CDR2 ANQGSEA. With V trimmed by 8 bases and J by 5 bases, 5 bases remained unmatched. CDR3 region: CSCGSGETQYF. In DNA form, the CDR3 reads TGCAGCTGCGGGAGTGGGGAGACCCAGTACTTC.

V and J are TRBV28 and TRBJ2-7; D possibly corresponds to TRBD2 (6 bases). Germline CDR1 is MDHEN and CDR2 is SYDVKM. V lost 3 bases, J lost 3 bases, and 9 bases lay in between. The length of the CDR3 is 13 residues. The DNA of the CDR3 is TGTGCCAGCAGTTTGGGACTTTTCTACGAGCAGTACTTC. Translation gives CASSLGLFYEQYF.

This clone was recorded only once. The chain is built from TRBV21-1 and TRBJ1-1; the table's D call, TRBD1, has no DNA check behind it. TRBV21-1 is an annotated pseudogene. The CDR3 has 15 amino acids. The CDR3 DNA follows: TGTGCCAGCAGCTCACAGACAGGGAGCATCACTGAAGCTTTCTTT. This codes for CASSSQTGSITEAFF.

This rearrangement joins TRBV27 to TRBJ1-2, with TRBD1 matching 8 bases. Germline trimming cut 4 bases from V and 8 bases from J; bases unmatched to any gene: 9. The CDR3 extends over 14 amino acids. Looked up from germline, CDR1 is MNHEY and CDR2 is SMNVEV (reference sequence). Written as DNA, the CDR3 is TGTGCCAGCAGTTCCCCGACAGGGGAGAAAGGCTACACCTTC. The encoded protein is CASSSPTGEKGYTF.

V usage is TRBV5-4 and J usage is TRBJ2-5; D is possibly TRBD1 (5 bases). This CDR3 is built from 13 residues. CDR1 and CDR2 from the germline V gene are SGHNT and YYREEE (reference sequence). Trimming took 0 bases from V and 5 from J, leaving 8 bases between them. This CDR3 reads CASSLAGRETQYF. DNA of the CDR3: TGTGCCAGCAGCTTGGCAGGGCGGGAGACCCAGTACTTC.

This chain links TRBV19 with TRBJ1-6, with D maybe TRBD1 (5 bases). CDR3 length equals 14 residues. Germline V gene data show CDR1 as LNHDA and CDR2 as SQIVND (reference sequence). V was pared by 4 bases and J by 6 bases, with 10 bases between. CDR3 in amino acids: CASSKGDFNSPLHF. The CDR3 DNA is TGTGCCAGTAGTAAAGGGGACTTTAATTCACCCCTCCACTTT.

The rearrangement links TRBV27 to TRBJ1-4; perhaps TRBD1 as D (5 bases). The V end was cut by 6 bases, the J end by 5 bases, with 10 bases between. Germline V gene data show CDR1 as MNHEY and CDR2 as SMNVEV (reference sequence). There are 13 residues in the CDR3. The CDR3 DNA sequence: TGTGCCAGCAGCGCCAGGGTCAATGAAAAACTGTTTTTT. Translated: CASSARVNEKLFF.

The chain combines TRBV28 with TRBJ1-5; 7 nucleotides align to TRBD1. The CDR3 spans 14 residues. V was clipped by 6 bases and J by 5 bases; unmatched bases: 7. Germline lookup yields CDR1 MDHEN and CDR2 SYDVKM. This chain's CDR3 is CASRMRGTDQPQHF. The CDR3 DNA sequence: TGTGCCAGCAGAATGAGAGGGACAGATCAGCCCCAGCATTTT.

V is TRBV5-1 and J is TRBJ1-2; the match to TRBD1 covers 8 bases. Trimming at V came to 0 bases and at J to 4 bases, leaving 2 bases not matched to a gene. The CDR3 length is 14 residues. The germline gives CDR1 SGHRS, CDR2 YFSETQ. CDR3 coding DNA: TGCGCCAGCAGCTTGGAACAGGGGGTCTATGGCTACACCTTC. This gives the protein CASSLEQGVYGYTF.

The chain uses TRBV11-2 and TRBJ1-2; no firm D call. This CDR3 is 13 amino acids long. Trimming shortened V by 7 bases and J by 6 bases, and 15 bases separated the two germline ends. CDR1 SGHAT and CDR2 FQNNGV come from the germline V gene. CDR3 nucleotides: TGTGCCAGCACCTTGGATTTCGCGGATGGCTACACCTTC. Protein: CASTLDFADGYTF.

The rearrangement joins TRBV30 to TRBJ1-5; D may be TRBD1 (5 bases). Trimming cost V 2 bases and J 4 bases, with 6 bases left between them. The CDR3 has 12 residues. The germline gives CDR1 GTSNPN, CDR2 SVGIG (reference sequence). The CDR3 loop is CAWSRQNQPQHF. The CDR3 bases are TGTGCCTGGAGTCGACAGAATCAGCCCCAGCATTTT.

About this clone: The same CDR3 also results from other DNA sequences found in this sample. The J gene is TRBJ1-1, the V gene TRBV18; no clear D gene. V was clipped by 3 bases and J by 1 base, with 6 bases between them. Per germline, CDR1 KGHSH and CDR2 LQKENI. This CDR3 has 13 residues. CDR3 in DNA: TGTGCCAGCTCACCGCAACAGAACACTGAAGCTTTCTTT. The encoded protein is CASSPQQNTEAFF.

The J gene is TRBJ1-4, the V gene TRBV5-5; the D is unclear. The CDR3 is 16 amino acids. V was pared by 0 bases and J by 8 bases, with 17 bases between. Looked up from germline, CDR1 is SGHKS and CDR2 is YYEKEE (reference sequence). In DNA form, the CDR3 reads TGTGCCAGCAGCTTGGGGTCGGCAGGCTTTAACGAAAAACTGTTTTTT. This encodes CASSLGSAGFNEKLFF.

V and J are TRBV9 and TRBJ2-1; TRBD2 matches at 10 bases. Germline CDR1 SGDLS, CDR2 YYNGEE. V was pared by 3 bases and J by 4 bases, with 7 bases of the junction left unmatched. The CDR3 is made up of 16 amino acids. The CDR3 loop is CASSARVAGGYNEQFF. CDR3 nucleotide sequence: TGTGCCAGCAGCGCAAGAGTAGCGGGAGGATACAATGAGCAGTTCTTC.

The V and J genes are TRBV24-1 and TRBJ1-4; 10 positions match TRBD1. V gave up 4 bases and J gave up 6 bases; unmatched junction bases: 4. CDR3 length: 15 amino acids. Germline-derived CDR1 and CDR2 are KGHDR and SFDVKD. Here the CDR3 DNA reads TGTGCCACCAGTGACCCTGGGACAGGGGATGAAAAACTGTTTTTT. It codes for CATSDPGTGDEKLFF.

The V and J genes are TRBV19 and TRBJ1-2; possibly TRBD1 for D (6 bases). The CDR3 loop spans 13 amino acids. Germline V gives CDR1 LNHDA, CDR2 SQIVND (reference sequence). V lost 5 bases to trimming and J lost 3 bases, with 10 bases between them. CDR3: CASSSPGDYGYTF. The CDR3 DNA is TGTGCCAGTAGTTCCCCAGGGGACTATGGCTACACCTTC.

This clone has ten or more counts. This sequence joins TRBV2 and TRBJ1-6, with D possibly TRBD1 on 6 matching bases. Germline V CDR1 and CDR2: SNHLY, FYNNEI. V shed 6 bases and J shed 7 bases, with 13 bases lying between them. This CDR3 comprises 14 residues. The CDR3 DNA follows: TGTGCCAGCAGAGCGGGGGCAGCGAATTCACCCCTCCACTTT. Translated: CASRAGAANSPLHF. Together with reference TRBV2 and TRBJ1-6, the CDR3 gives the full variable domain: EPEVTQTPSHQVTQMGQEVILRCVPISNHLYFYWYRQILGQKVEFLVSFYNNEISEKSEIFDDQFSVERPDGSNFTLKIRSTKLEDSAMYFCASRAGAANSPLHFGNGTRLTVT.

On this clone itself: Additional DNA sequences in this sample encode the identical CDR3. V gene TRBV4-1 combines with J gene TRBJ2-7; 7 nucleotides align to TRBD1. CDR1 is MGHRA and CDR2 is YSYEKL in the germline V gene. This CDR3 is 14 amino acids long. J was trimmed by 3 bases and V by 1 base; bases with no gene match: 3. The CDR3 DNA sequence: TGCGCCAGCAGCCAAGGACAGGGAAGCTACGAGCAGTACTTC. Its protein is CASSQGQGSYEQYF.

This clone was observed a single time. The chain uses TRBV5-4 and TRBJ1-1; 9 bases are shared with TRBD1. The V and J ends lost 4 bases and 9 bases, in that order; junction bases with no gene match: 4. Germline lookup yields CDR1 SGHNT and CDR2 YYREEE (reference sequence). The CDR3 length is 12 residues. Here the CDR3 DNA reads TGTGCCAGCAGCCATGACAGGGGGAAAGCTTTCTTT. Residues: CASSHDRGKAFF.

V and J are TRBV28 and TRBJ1-1; D is unresolved. V lost 5 bases and J 1 base, leaving 8 bases between the germline ends. Germline lookup yields CDR1 MDHEN and CDR2 SYDVKM. This CDR3 is 13 amino acids long. This CDR3 reads CASSPSKNTEAFF. CDR3 in DNA: TGTGCCAGCAGTCCCAGTAAGAACACTGAAGCTTTCTTT. The full variable domain, in which reference TRBV28 and TRBJ1-1 provide the parts outside the CDR3, is DVKVTQSSRYLVKRTGEKVFLECVQDMDHENMFWYRQDPGLGLRLIYFSYDVKMKEKGDIPEGYSVSREKKERFSLILESASTNQTSMYLCASSPSKNTEAFFGQGTRLTVV.

The CDR3: CASSMAGEWSYNEQFF. In DNA form, the CDR3 reads TGTGCCAGTAGTATGGCAGGGGAGTGGTCCTACAATGAGCAGTTCTTC. The V call is TRBV19, the J call TRBJ2-1; D is possibly TRBD1 (6 bases). Germline values: CDR1 LNHDA, CDR2 SQIVND (reference sequence). The V end was cut by 3 bases, the J end by 1 base, with 13 bases between. CDR3 size: 16 residues.